This passage covers 6 T cell receptor beta chains from one sample sequenced in a study of cytomegalovirus exposure and HLA in healthy donors. Vbeta (60) and Jbeta (13) primers were used in the PCR. Some clones are missing from TCRdb's copy, which holds only in-frame ones; the method was immunoSEQ multiplex PCR. The data hold approximately 170,000 clones, with over 70% observed a single time. What was sequenced was PBMCs. The receptors originated from a woman younger than 45 in good health and CMV-seropositive.

V usage is TRBV7-2 and J usage is TRBJ2-1; 8 bases agree with TRBD2. V shed 5 bases, J shed 3 bases, and the junction held 12 bases outside the gene matches. This CDR3 comprises 17 residues. Germline loops: CDR1 SGHTA, CDR2 FQGNSA. For the CDR3, the DNA is TGTGCCAGCAGCCCCAGGAGCGGGAGAGCTGTCTACAATGAGCAGTTCTTC. Protein product: CASSPRSGRAVYNEQFF. Looking up the rest from reference TRBV7-2 and TRBJ2-1 gives the full variable domain: GAGVSQSPSNKVTEKGKDVELRCDPISGHTALYWYRQSLGQGLEFLIYFQGNSAPDKSGLPSDRFSAERTGGSVSTLTIQRTQQEDSAVYLCASSPRSGRAVYNEQFFGPGTRLTVL.

The rearrangement joins TRBV18 to TRBJ2-1; 8 bases align to TRBD1. The CDR3 is 16 amino acids. Per the germline V gene, CDR1 is KGHSH and CDR2 is LQKENI. V trimming: 1 base; J trimming: 6 bases; junction bases outside the gene matches: 8. CDR3 sequence (DNA): TGTGCCAGCTCACCACTCCCGGGACAGGTACCCAATGAGCAGTTCTTC. Its translation: CASSPLPGQVPNEQFF.

This chain links TRBV5-1 with TRBJ1-1; D is ambiguous. The CDR3 length is 13 residues. V lost 5 bases to trimming and J lost 0 bases, with 8 bases between them. Germline V gene data show CDR1 as SGHRS and CDR2 as YFSETQ. The CDR3 nucleotides read TGCGCCAGCAGGTACAACATGAACACTGAAGCTTTCTTT. Encoded protein: CASRYNMNTEAFF.

A word on this clone: Other DNA sequences in this specimen translate into the identical CDR3. V gene TRBV27 combines with J gene TRBJ2-2; TRBD1 aligns across 9 bases. V was clipped by 8 bases and J by 5 bases; unmatched bases: 6. This CDR3 has 14 residues. The germline V gene has CDR1 MNHEY and CDR2 SMNVEV (reference sequence). The CDR3 here is CASRGTGRTGELFF. The CDR3, as DNA: TGTGCCAGCCGTGGGACAGGGAGGACCGGGGAGCTGTTTTTT.

In DNA, the CDR3 is TGTGCCAGCAGCTATATTACGGGGGTTGATGAGCAGTTCTTC. Its translation is CASSYITGVDEQFF. The chain recombines TRBV7-9 with TRBJ2-1, with TRBD2 as a possible D gene (6 bases). The CDR3 length is 14 residues. The germline V gene encodes CDR1 SEHNR and CDR2 FQNEAQ (reference sequence). Trimming shortened V by 4 bases and J by 8 bases, and 15 bases separated the two germline ends.

V usage is TRBV2 and J usage is TRBJ1-1; a possible D gene is TRBD1 (5 bases). The V end was cut by 6 bases, the J end by 4 bases, with 24 bases between. This CDR3 is 17 amino acids long. In germline, CDR1 is SNHLY, CDR2 FYNNEI. The CDR3 sequence: CASRGRHSGARGTEAFF. CDR3 DNA sequence: TGTGCCAGCAGAGGGAGACACAGTGGGGCGCGGGGCACTGAAGCTTTCTTT.